The 25 T cell receptor beta chains presented below share a single source sample, sequenced in a study of T cells in Graves' hyperthyroidism and ophthalmopathy. The TCR beta CDR3 regions underwent amplification using RNA transcripts as the source. RT-PCR in the first round (using the HTBI primer set) targeted the TCR CDR3. TCRdb reanalysed the multiplex PCR reads using MiXCR and keeps one entry per CDR3 protein. This table has about 580,000 distinct CDR3 sequences, over 11% appearing once. Specimen: blood. Receptor source: a woman aged 25 to 45 with Graves' hyperthyroidism that later progressed to Graves' ophthalmopathy.

This clonotype was picked up many times. The chain is built from TRBV18 and TRBJ2-1; possible D gene TRBD2, 5 bases. Trimming left V 2 bases short and J 2 bases short, with 13 bases between. The CDR3 is 16 amino acids. Looked up from germline, CDR1 is KGHSH and CDR2 is LQKENI. This CDR3 reads CASSPILLATYNEQFF. In nucleotides, the CDR3 is TGTGCCAGCTCACCAATACTTCTAGCCACCTACAATGAGCAGTTCTTC.

This clonotype came up many times. The V gene is TRBV11-2, the J gene TRBJ2-1; D unresolved. The CDR3 covers 11 residues. Trimming shortened V by 2 bases and J by 8 bases, and 4 bases separated the two germline ends. CDR1 and CDR2 from the germline V gene are SGHAT and FQNNGV. CDR3 amino acids: CASSLLDEQFF. CDR3 sequence (DNA): TGTGCCAGCAGCTTACTGGATGAGCAGTTCTTC.

This clonotype was recorded a few times. The genes are TRBV5-1 and TRBJ2-5; no reliable D call. The CDR3 is 15 residues long. Trimming pared 4 bases from V and 5 bases from J, leaving 18 bases between. Looked up from germline, CDR1 is SGHRS and CDR2 is YFSETQ. CDR3 region: CASSPGRVFPETQYF. DNA for the CDR3: TGCGCCAGCAGCCCGGGTCGGGTTTTCCCCGAGACCCAGTACTTC.

This clonotype was counted ten times or more. Sequence at one end of the junction differs from germline and may be a read error. This chain links TRBV5-6 with TRBJ2-2; 10 positions match TRBD2. CDR3 length equals 16 residues. Germline CDR1 SGHDT, CDR2 YYEEEE. The chain's CDR3 is CANSFSGRARAGELFF. The CDR3 nucleotides read TGTGCCAACAGCTTCAGCGGGAGGGCCAGGGCCGGGGAGCTGTTTTTT.

The table lists this clonotype with a few counts. V and J are TRBV18 and TRBJ2-3; D gene uncertain. CDR3 length: 15 residues. V lost 4 bases and J lost 2, with 13 bases in between. Germline V lookup: CDR1 KGHSH, CDR2 LQKENI. The DNA of the CDR3 is TGTGCCAGCTCACGGGTTCGCGCCCTCACAGATACGCAGTATTTT. Protein sequence: CASSRVRALTDTQYF.

A word on this clonotype: This clone may be a read error of a much larger clone one base away. The rearrangement links TRBV3-1 to TRBJ2-1; D may be TRBD1 (5 bases). This CDR3 comprises 14 residues. Germline CDR1 reads LGHDT; CDR2 reads YNNKEL (reference sequence). The CDR3 loop reads CASSQENRLKEQCF. DNA of the CDR3: TGTGCCAGCAGCCAAGAAAACAGGTTAAAAGAGCAGTGCTTC.

This clonotype was counted a few times. The chain uses TRBV27 and TRBJ2-2, with D uncertain. V lost 5 bases and J 4 bases, leaving 14 bases between the germline ends. Germline V gives CDR1 MNHEY, CDR2 SMNVEV (reference sequence). The CDR3 is 15 amino acids. CDR3 in DNA: TGTGCCAGCAGTCCCCTGGACCTTAGCACCGGGGAGCTGTTTTTT. The encoded protein is CASSPLDLSTGELFF.

This clonotype was seen at least ten times. The rearrangement links TRBV24-1 to TRBJ2-5; D is unresolved. CDR1 and CDR2 from the germline V gene are KGHDR and SFDVKD. V was shortened by 6 bases and J by 0 bases, with 13 bases between the two germline ends. The CDR3 is 15 amino acids. The DNA of the CDR3 is TGTGCCACCAGTCCCTCAGGCGAGTACCAAGAGACCCAGTACTTC. This codes for CATSPSGEYQETQYF.

This clonotype occurred many times. The chain couples TRBV27 to TRBJ2-5; D gene ambiguous. Germline V gives CDR1 MNHEY, CDR2 SMNVEV (reference sequence). Trimming stripped 5 bases from V and 2 bases from J, with 12 bases between. The CDR3 runs to 14 residues. The CDR3 protein is CASSPLTSQETQYF. Here the CDR3 DNA reads TGTGCCAGCAGTCCCCTGACGTCACAAGAGACCCAGTACTTC.

Note on this clonotype: Possible read error: a much larger clone is one base away. No conserved phenylalanine or tryptophan ends this CDR3, so it is likely a read error. Written as DNA, the CDR3 is TGCAGTGCGCAGACGGGGAACACTGAAGCTTTCCTT. It translates to CSAQTGNTEAFL. The chain employs TRBV20-1 and TRBJ1-1, with D unresolved. The CDR3 extends over 12 amino acids. The germline CDR1 and CDR2 sequences are DFQATT and SNEGSKA (reference sequence). V was cut by 6 bases and J by 1 base, with 9 bases left in between.

J is TRBJ2-3 and V is TRBV13; 14 bases align to TRBD2. Per the germline V gene, CDR1 is PRHDT and CDR2 is FYEKMQ (reference sequence). Trimming removed 6 bases from V and 1 base from J; junction bases left unmatched: 12. The CDR3 runs to 19 residues. CDR3 protein: CASSLPGLAGAGGTDTQYF. In nucleotides, the CDR3 is TGTGCCAGCAGTCTTCCGGGACTAGCGGGAGCGGGGGGCACAGATACGCAGTATTTT. Together with reference TRBV13 and TRBJ2-3, the CDR3 gives the full variable domain: AAGVIQSPRHLIKEKRETATLKCYPIPRHDTVYWYQQGPGQDPQFLISFYEKMQSDKGSIPDRFSAQQFSDYHSELNMSSLELGDSALYFCASSLPGLAGAGGTDTQYFGPGTRLTVL.

This clonotype was counted ten times or more. The chain links TRBV6-2 or TRBV6-3 to TRBJ2-1; weak D call: TRBD2 (6 bases). The CDR3 is 15 residues long. CDR1 and CDR2 (germline): MNHEY, SVGEGT. V was shortened by 6 bases and J by 8 bases, with 20 bases between the two germline ends. This CDR3 reads CASRVRGLPVDEQFF. The CDR3 region has the DNA TGTGCCAGCAGAGTTAGGGGACTCCCGGTGGATGAGCAGTTCTTC.

The V and J genes are TRBV25-1 and TRBJ1-1, with D unclear. Germline-derived CDR1 and CDR2 are MGHDK and SYGVNS. V was clipped by 2 bases and J by 6 bases, with 13 bases between them. This CDR3 spans 14 amino acids. As DNA, the CDR3 is TGTGCCAGCAGTGAAGGGTCACCGTACGCTGAAGCTTTCTTT. As protein: CASSEGSPYAEAFF.

This chain joins TRBV19 and TRBJ1-5; D is ambiguous. The germline V gene encodes CDR1 LNHDA and CDR2 SQIVND (reference sequence). There are 13 residues in the CDR3. The ends were cut back, 3 bases at V and 4 bases at J, with 7 bases in the middle. The CDR3 loop reads CASSIASNQPQHF. CDR3 DNA: TGTGCCAGTAGTATTGCATCTAATCAGCCCCAGCATTTT.

The sample holds many counts of this clonotype. V is TRBV10-3 and J is TRBJ2-3, with 8 bases fitting TRBD1. Germline V gene data show CDR1 as ENHRY and CDR2 as SYGVKD. Trimming cost V 0 bases and J 6 bases; bases outside gene matches: 5. The CDR3 loop spans 15 amino acids. The chain's CDR3 is CAISESNQGADTQYF. The CDR3 bases are TGTGCCATCAGTGAGTCAAACCAGGGGGCGGATACGCAGTATTTT.

This clonotype occurred many times. The chain combines TRBV28 with TRBJ2-7; the D call may be TRBD1 or TRBD2 (5 bases each). CDR1 and CDR2 from the germline V gene are MDHEN and SYDVKM. CDR3 length: 14 residues. The V and J ends lost 2 bases and 2 bases respectively, with 10 bases between them. Here the CDR3 DNA reads TGTGCCAGCAGTTTAGGGGGTGATACCTACGAGCAGTACTTC. This gives the protein CASSLGGDTYEQYF.

In regard to this clonotype: The junction departs from germline at one end; a sequencing error may be responsible. The chain carries TRBV28 and TRBJ2-3, with no clear D. The CDR3 has 14 amino acids. Germline lookup yields CDR1 MDHEN and CDR2 SYDVKM. The CDR3 DNA is TGTGCCAGCGGTTTAACACCCAGGTCAGATACGCAGTATTTT. This gives the protein CASGLTPRSDTQYF.

This clonotype was recorded many times. The chain combines TRBV7-8 with TRBJ1-3; 8 nucleotides match TRBD1. The CDR3 runs 17 residues. With 4 bases clipped from V and 0 bases from J, the junction kept 8 bases outside the gene matches. Germline V gives CDR1 SGHVS, CDR2 FQNEAQ. The CDR3 sequence is CASSSIDRGGSGNTIYF. DNA for the CDR3: TGTGCCAGCAGCTCCATCGACAGGGGCGGCTCTGGAAACACCATATATTTT.

This clonotype was detected ten times or more. In DNA, the CDR3 is TGTGCCAGCAGCGGTGGGGGTGAACAGCCCCAGCATTTT. This codes for CASSGGGEQPQHF. This sequence joins TRBV5-8 and TRBJ1-5; D might be TRBD1 (5 bases). The CDR3 is 13 amino acids. V was clipped by 4 bases and J by 7 bases, with 12 bases between them. Germline loops: CDR1 SGHTS, CDR2 YDEGEE. Full variable domain (rest looked up from reference TRBV5-8 and TRBJ1-5): EAGVTQSPTHLIKTRGQQATLRCSPISGHTSVYWYQQALGLGLQFLLWYDEGEERNRGNFPPRFSGRQFPNYSSELNVNALELEDSALYLCASSGGGEQPQHFGDGTRLSIL.

The rearrangement joins TRBV19 to TRBJ2-2; 8 bases are shared with TRBD1. This CDR3 has 16 residues. CDR1 is LNHDA, CDR2 SQIVND, per germline (reference sequence). Trimming removed 7 bases from V and 6 bases from J; junction bases left unmatched: 13. CDR3 protein: CASNQGAWGFPGELFF. Written as DNA, the CDR3 is TGTGCCAGTAACCAGGGGGCATGGGGGTTCCCCGGGGAGCTGTTTTTT.

This clonotype was observed many times. The J gene is TRBJ1-3, the V gene TRBV6-1, with D uncertain. V shed 7 bases and J shed 0 bases, with 10 bases lying between them. Germline V lookup: CDR1 MNHNS, CDR2 SASEGT. The CDR3 covers 14 residues. DNA of the CDR3: TGTGCCAGCAATGGCCGGTCCTCTGGAAACACCATATATTTT. Translated: CASNGRSSGNTIYF.

This clonotype was detected ten times or more. This sequence joins TRBV2 and TRBJ2-1, with a tentative D call TRBD1 (5 bases). The ends were cut back, 7 bases at V and 6 bases at J, with 7 bases in the middle. Looked up from germline, CDR1 is SNHLY and CDR2 is FYNNEI. CDR3 length equals 11 residues. The CDR3 sequence is CASTGLNEQFF. DNA for the CDR3: TGTGCCAGCACAGGGCTCAATGAGCAGTTCTTC.

The J gene is TRBJ1-3, the V gene TRBV20-1; TRBD1 might be the D (5 bases). With 6 bases removed from V and 4 bases from J, the gap between germline ends came to 13 bases. The length of the CDR3 is 13 residues. Germline V lookup: CDR1 DFQATT, CDR2 SNEGSKA (reference sequence). DNA for the CDR3: TGCAGTGCCGGAAAGGGGCCCGGAAACACCATATATTTT. Its protein product is CSAGKGPGNTIYF.

This sequence joins TRBV11-2 and TRBJ2-5, with D possibly TRBD2 on 6 matching bases. Germline CDR1 and CDR2: SGHAT and FQNNGV. The CDR3 runs 16 residues. The V gene lost 5 bases and the J gene lost 1 base, with 17 bases spanning the gap. In DNA form, the CDR3 reads TGTGCCAGCAGCCTGACGGTAGCGGAGCTCCAAGAGACCCAGTACTTC. The encoded protein is CASSLTVAELQETQYF. Full variable domain (missing parts from reference TRBV11-2 and TRBJ2-5): EAGVAQSPRYKIIEKRQSVAFWCNPISGHATLYWYQQILGQGPKLLIQFQNNGVVDDSQLPKDRFSAERLKGVDSTLKIQPAKLEDSAVYLCASSLTVAELQETQYFGPGTRLLVL.

This clonotype turned up a few times. This chain joins TRBV30 and TRBJ2-3, with a weak D call TRBD2 (5 bases). Germline V gene lookup returns CDR1 GTSNPN and CDR2 SVGIG (reference sequence). This CDR3 is built from 13 residues. With 3 bases removed from V and 7 bases from J, the gap between germline ends came to 14 bases. The CDR3 coding sequence is TGTGCCTGGAGACTAGGAGGCGCCTATACGCAGTATTTT. Translating gives CAWRLGGAYTQYF.